Presented here are 11 T cell receptor beta chains from one specimen sequenced in a study of blood T cell repertoires in COVID-19. Assay: immunoSEQ multiplex PCR; the TCRdb copy retains only in-frame clones and omits some. This sample carries more than 90,000 clones, around 84% of them seen once, and the ten largest clones take 38%. Sequencing was done on a sample of peripheral blood. Receptors originate from a man at least 80 years old with acute or convalescent COVID-19.

This clone was seen only a few times. The chain combines TRBV15 with TRBJ2-7; D gene uncertain. The germline gives CDR1 LNHNV, CDR2 YYDKDF (reference sequence). This CDR3 has 14 residues. V shed 0 bases and J shed 0 bases, with 6 bases lying between them. CDR3 in amino acids: CATSRDRSSYEQYF. The CDR3 region has the DNA TGTGCCACCAGCAGAGACCGGAGCTCCTACGAGCAGTACTTC.

CDR3 amino acids: CASSRDRATGANVLTF. CDR3 in DNA: TGTGCCAGCTCAAGGGACAGGGCCACTGGGGCCAACGTCCTGACTTTC. This chain uses TRBV18 with TRBJ2-6; 9 bases line up with TRBD1. The germline V gene encodes CDR1 KGHSH and CDR2 LQKENI. Trimming at V came to 5 bases and at J to 2 bases, leaving 4 bases not matched to a gene. The CDR3 spans 16 residues.

The V gene is TRBV28, the J gene TRBJ2-1; TRBD2 agrees at 8 bases. Germline-derived CDR1 and CDR2 are MDHEN and SYDVKM. This CDR3 contains 16 residues. Trimming took 4 bases from V and 3 from J; bases not matched to a gene: 8. This chain's CDR3 is CASSSLAGTIYNEQFF. In nucleotides, the CDR3 is TGTGCCAGCAGTTCTTTAGCGGGAACCATCTACAATGAGCAGTTCTTC.

V usage is TRBV6-5 and J usage is TRBJ1-1; D gene ambiguous. V lost 7 bases to trimming and J lost 5 bases, with 11 bases between them. CDR1 MNHEY and CDR2 SVGAGI come from the germline V gene. The CDR3 consists of 12 residues. The CDR3, as DNA: TGTGCCAGCACACCCCAGTGGACTGAAGCTTTCTTT. Its protein is CASTPQWTEAFF.

This chain links TRBV2 with TRBJ2-1, with TRBD2 identical over 7 bases. V gave up 5 bases and J gave up 7 bases; unmatched junction bases: 5. This CDR3 comprises 13 residues. CDR1 and CDR2 (germline): SNHLY, FYNNEI. CDR3 in DNA: TGTGCCAGCAGTCTAGCGGACGGGAATGAGCAGTTCTTC. Its protein is CASSLADGNEQFF.

This rearrangement joins TRBV21-1 to TRBJ2-1; whether TRBD1, the table's D call, matches the DNA was not checked. TRBV21-1 is reported as a pseudogene. This CDR3 contains 16 residues. This chain's CDR3 is CASTGTGSPGDNEQFF. Here the CDR3 DNA reads TGTGCCAGCACCGGGACAGGCTCCCCCGGGGACAATGAGCAGTTCTTC.

The count of this clone is one. V and J are TRBV4-2 and TRBJ2-7; TRBD1 aligns across 11 bases. V was pared by 1 base and J by 5 bases, with 10 bases of the junction left unmatched. The germline CDR1 and CDR2 sequences are LGHNA and YNFKEQ. CDR3 length equals 17 residues. The CDR3 reads CASSQALGTGGRDEQYF. The CDR3 DNA is TGTGCCAGCAGCCAAGCTTTAGGGACAGGGGGTAGAGACGAGCAGTACTTC.

The V gene is TRBV6-5, the J gene TRBJ2-7; TRBD2 is a possible D gene (5 bases). The CDR3 spans 14 residues. Deletions cut 0 bases from V and 5 bases from J, with 11 bases between. From germline, CDR1 is MNHEY and CDR2 SVGAGI. The DNA for the CDR3 is TGTGCCAGCAGTTACTCGGGGAGCTCGGACGAGCAGTACTTC. It translates to CASSYSGSSDEQYF.

This rearrangement joins TRBV18 to TRBJ2-5, with D possibly being TRBD2 (6 bases). The V gene's germline CDR1 is KGHSH and CDR2 LQKENI. The length of the CDR3 is 15 residues. Trimming left V 0 bases short and J 5 bases short, with 13 bases between. The CDR3 protein is CASSPPGGVIETQYF. Written as DNA, the CDR3 is TGTGCCAGCTCACCACCAGGAGGGGTTATCGAGACCCAGTACTTC.

The chain couples TRBV5-4 to TRBJ2-5; D may be TRBD1 (6 bases). V lost 6 bases to trimming and J lost 1 base, with 10 bases between them. The CDR3 covers 13 residues. The germline gives CDR1 SGHNT, CDR2 YYREEE (reference sequence). This chain's CDR3 is CASTRTAQETQYF. CDR3 in DNA: TGTGCCAGCACCCGGACAGCCCAAGAGACCCAGTACTTC.

This chain links TRBV15 with TRBJ1-3; TRBD1 is a possible D gene (5 bases). Per the germline V gene, CDR1 is LNHNV and CDR2 is YYDKDF (reference sequence). There are 14 residues in the CDR3. Trimming stripped 7 bases from V and 0 bases from J, with 10 bases between. The DNA of the CDR3 is TGTGCCACCACCCCGGGGGGCTCTGGAAACACCATATATTTT. This sequence encodes CATTPGGSGNTIYF.